The present T cell receptor (beta chain) was sequenced within a study of blood T cell repertoires in COVID-19. Study-wide context: Samples taken during acute and convalescent COVID-19 were collected in the United States, Italy and Spain. PBMCs, B-cell-depleted T cells, or T cells provided the cDNA or gDNA that made up the material.

This CDR3 spans 15 amino acids. In germline, CDR1 is KGHDR, CDR2 SFDVKD. V shed 8 bases, J shed 7 bases, and the junction held 10 bases outside the gene matches. Original data processing: Reference gene primers were amplified, and this amplification served to estimate nucleated cell counts. Measured with immunoSEQ multiplex PCR; TCRdb has only the in-frame clones, and not every one. The V and J calls and clone size were taken over from that table, and D and trimming were inferred from the DNA. This sample has fewer than 200,000 clones; roughly 80% occur once, and the top ten carry approximately 7%. This chain links TRBV24-1 with TRBJ1-6, with 7 nucleotides matching TRBD1. The receptor comes from a human donor in a cohort sampled during active COVID-19. Sequences were obtained from peripheral blood. The DNA of the CDR3 is TGTGCCACCACCCACAACAGGGGAAAAAATTCACCCCTCCACTTT. This translates into CATTHNRGKNSPLHF.